A selection of T cell receptor beta chains follows, all from one sample in a study of blood T cell repertoires in COVID-19. The data were produced by immunoSEQ multiplex PCR, yet TCRdb's version contains in-frame clones alone and is incomplete. Of some 150,000 clones listed, around 88% are singletons. Sequenced: PBMCs or T cells enriched from blood (not recorded which). The receptor source for this set is a woman between 50 and 59 years old in a cohort exposed to, infected with or recovered from COVID-19 (not recorded which). The CDR3 runs from the conserved cysteine through the conserved F or W. A D gene is named only where the DNA matches it firmly. Clone size is stated in some rows and not others, as once, few, many or a class when expanded.

. | TRBJ2-7 | TRBV7-2 | . | CASSLSQGQVYEQYF | TGTGCCAGCAGCCTTAGCCAGGGTCAAGTCTACGAGCAGTACTTC
. | TRBJ1-5 | TRBV9 | . | CASSVDSGNQPQHF | TGTGCCAGCAGCGTAGACTCGGGGAATCAGCCCCAGCATTTT
. | TRBJ2-5 | TRBV18 | . | CASSPFGETQYF | TGTGCCAGCTCACCATTCGGAGAGACCCAGTACTTC
. | TRBJ2-1 | TRBV12-3/TRBV12-4 | . | CASSPTGSNEQFF | TGTGCCAGCAGTCCTACAGGGAGCAATGAGCAGTTCTTC
. | TRBJ1-5 | TRBV7-2 | . | CASRQDSNQPQHF | TGTGCCAGCAGACAGGATAGCAATCAGCCCCAGCATTTT
TRBD1 | TRBJ2-1 | TRBV6-5 | once | CASSRKTGQVNEQFF | TGTGCCAGCAGTAGAAAGACGGGACAGGTGAATGAGCAGTTCTTC
. | TRBJ1-1 | TRBV5-1 | . | CASSLAAGDEAFF | TGCGCCAGCAGCTTGGCCGCAGGGGATGAAGCTTTCTTT
TRBD2 | TRBJ2-1 | TRBV15 | . | CATSREGLAGHEQFF | TGTGCCACCAGCAGAGAGGGGCTAGCGGGACATGAGCAGTTCTTC
. | TRBJ1-3 | TRBV7-2 | . | CASSLVPRTGRNTIYF | TGTGCCAGCAGCTTAGTCCCCAGGACCGGGAGAAACACCATATATTTT
TRBD1 | TRBJ1-4 | TRBV5-6 | . | CASSNRRTGVEKLFF | TGTGCCAGCAGCAACCGAAGGACAGGGGTTGAAAAACTGTTTTTT
. | TRBJ2-4 | TRBV9 | once | CASSPSGARAKNIQYF | TGTGCCAGCAGCCCGTCAGGGGCCAGGGCCAAAAACATTCAGTACTTC
TRBD2 | TRBJ2-1 | TRBV9 | . | CASSPRSGGWDEQFF | TGTGCCAGCAGCCCTCGTTCGGGAGGGTGGGATGAGCAGTTCTTC
TRBD2 | TRBJ2-3 | TRBV9 | . | CASSRLAGADTQYF | TGTGCCAGCAGCCGACTAGCGGGAGCAGATACGCAGTATTTT
. | TRBJ1-2 | TRBV28 | . | CASGVQGLNYGYTF | TGTGCCAGCGGGGTACAGGGACTAAACTATGGCTACACCTTC
. | TRBJ2-2 | TRBV2 | . | CASSADTYTGELFF | TGTGCCAGCAGCGCGGACACATACACCGGGGAGCTGTTTTTT
. | TRBJ2-3 | TRBV5-1 | . | CASSSTRENTQYF | TGCGCCAGCAGCAGCACCCGGGAAAATACGCAGTATTTT
TRBD1 | TRBJ1-2 | TRBV18 | . | CASSDDRDYGYTF | TGTGCCAGCTCCGATGACAGGGATTATGGCTACACCTTC
TRBD1 | TRBJ1-1 | TRBV2 | . | CASSGNRGMNTEAFF | TGTGCCAGCAGTGGAAACAGGGGCATGAACACTGAAGCTTTCTTT
. | TRBJ1-5 | TRBV3-1/TRBV3-2 | . | CASSQEGAGGQPQHF | TGTGCCAGCAGCCAAGAGGGGGCGGGGGGGCAGCCCCAGCATTTT
. | TRBJ1-1 | TRBV6-5 | . | CASSYDRVRTEAFF | TGTGCCAGCAGTTACGACAGAGTAAGAACTGAAGCTTTCTTT
TRBD2 | TRBJ2-1 | TRBV6-1 | once | CASSDSGSIVNEQFF | TGTGCCAGCAGTGACAGCGGGAGCATCGTTAATGAGCAGTTCTTC
. | TRBJ2-5 | TRBV15 | . | CATSREPRETQYF | TGTGCCACCAGCAGAGAGCCGAGGGAGACCCAGTACTTC
. | TRBJ2-2 | TRBV2 | . | CASRKDRSNTGELFF | TGTGCCAGCAGAAAGGACAGATCGAACACCGGGGAGCTGTTTTTT
. | TRBJ2-2 | TRBV5-1 | . | CASRQGDRPGELFF | TGCGCCAGCAGGCAGGGCGATAGACCCGGGGAGCTGTTTTTT
TRBD2 | TRBJ2-1 | TRBV6-1 | . | CASSARRTSGYNEQFF | TGTGCCAGCAGTGCTCGACGGACTAGCGGATACAATGAGCAGTTCTTC
TRBD2 | TRBJ2-3 | TRBV4-1 | . | CASSLVVLAGYTQYF | TGCGCCAGCAGCCTCGTTGTACTAGCGGGGTATACGCAGTATTTT
. | TRBJ2-1 | TRBV7-3 | . | CASSLFRDNEQFF | TGTGCCAGCAGCTTATTCAGGGACAATGAGCAGTTCTTC
TRBD1 | TRBJ2-5 | TRBV24-1 | . | CATSALRGDRRQETQYF | TGTGCCACCAGTGCCCTAAGGGGGGACAGGAGGCAAGAGACCCAGTACTTC
TRBD2 | TRBJ2-1 | TRBV10-3 | . | CAISDGGTSGDNEQFF | TGTGCCATCAGTGATGGGGGGACTAGCGGAGACAATGAGCAGTTCTTC
TRBD1 | TRBJ1-5 | TRBV10-3 | . | CAISEEGAQPQHF | TGTGCCATCAGTGAGGAGGGGGCCCAGCCCCAGCATTTT